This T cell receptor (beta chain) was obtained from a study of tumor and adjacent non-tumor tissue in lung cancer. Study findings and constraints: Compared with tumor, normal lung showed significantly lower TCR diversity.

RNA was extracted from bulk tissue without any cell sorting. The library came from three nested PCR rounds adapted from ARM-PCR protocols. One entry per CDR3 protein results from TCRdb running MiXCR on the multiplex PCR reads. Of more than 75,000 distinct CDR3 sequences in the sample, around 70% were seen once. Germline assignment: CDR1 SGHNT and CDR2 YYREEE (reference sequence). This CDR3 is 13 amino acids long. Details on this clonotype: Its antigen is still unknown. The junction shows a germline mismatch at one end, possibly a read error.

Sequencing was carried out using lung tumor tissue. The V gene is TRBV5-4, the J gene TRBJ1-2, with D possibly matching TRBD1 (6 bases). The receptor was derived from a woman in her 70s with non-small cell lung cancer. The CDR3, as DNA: TGTGCCAGCAACTACGGACAGTTCTATGCCTACACCTTC. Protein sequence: CASNYGQFYAYTF.